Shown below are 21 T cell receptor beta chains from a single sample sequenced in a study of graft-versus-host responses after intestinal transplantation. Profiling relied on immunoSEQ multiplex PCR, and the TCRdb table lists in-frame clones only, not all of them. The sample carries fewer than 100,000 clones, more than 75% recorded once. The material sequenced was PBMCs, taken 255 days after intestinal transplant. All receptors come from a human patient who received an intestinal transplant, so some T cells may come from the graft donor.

The DNA for the CDR3 is TGTGCCAGTAGCCGGGACAGGCGTAATCAGCCCCAGCATTTT. Amino acids: CASSRDRRNQPQHF. This chain links TRBV19 with TRBJ1-5, with 8 positions matching TRBD1. CDR1 is LNHDA, CDR2 SQIVND, per germline (reference sequence). V dropped 6 bases and J dropped 4; count of bases not matched to a gene: 5. This CDR3 comprises 14 residues.

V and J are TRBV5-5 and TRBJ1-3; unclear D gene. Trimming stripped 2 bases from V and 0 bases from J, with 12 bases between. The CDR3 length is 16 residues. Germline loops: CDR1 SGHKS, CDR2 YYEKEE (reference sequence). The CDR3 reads CASSLSSGSSGNTIYF. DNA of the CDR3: TGTGCCAGCAGCTTATCATCCGGGAGCTCTGGAAACACCATATATTTT.

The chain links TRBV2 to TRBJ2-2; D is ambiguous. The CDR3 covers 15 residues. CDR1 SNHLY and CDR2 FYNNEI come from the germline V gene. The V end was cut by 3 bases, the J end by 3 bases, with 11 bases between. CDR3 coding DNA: TGTGCCAGCAGTGATTTATGGTTGCACACCGGGGAGCTGTTTTTT. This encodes CASSDLWLHTGELFF.

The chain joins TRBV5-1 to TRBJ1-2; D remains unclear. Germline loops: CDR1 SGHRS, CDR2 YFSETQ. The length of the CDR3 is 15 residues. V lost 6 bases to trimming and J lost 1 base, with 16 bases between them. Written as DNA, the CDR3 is TGCGCCAGCATCGAGGGCCCAACCATTAACTATGGCTACACCTTC. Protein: CASIEGPTINYGYTF.

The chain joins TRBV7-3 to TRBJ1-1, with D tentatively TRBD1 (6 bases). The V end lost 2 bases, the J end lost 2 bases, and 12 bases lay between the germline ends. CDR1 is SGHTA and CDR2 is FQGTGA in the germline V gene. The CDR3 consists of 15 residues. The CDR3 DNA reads TGTGCCAGCAGCTTAGTGGACAGTTCAAACACTGAAGCTTTCTTT. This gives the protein CASSLVDSSNTEAFF.

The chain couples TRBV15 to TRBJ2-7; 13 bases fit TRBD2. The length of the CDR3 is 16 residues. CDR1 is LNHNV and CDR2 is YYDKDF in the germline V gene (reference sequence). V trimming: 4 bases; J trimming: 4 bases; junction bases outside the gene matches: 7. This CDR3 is CATSTGLAGESYEQYF. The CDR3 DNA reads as TGTGCCACCAGCACCGGACTAGCGGGAGAGAGTTACGAGCAGTACTTC.

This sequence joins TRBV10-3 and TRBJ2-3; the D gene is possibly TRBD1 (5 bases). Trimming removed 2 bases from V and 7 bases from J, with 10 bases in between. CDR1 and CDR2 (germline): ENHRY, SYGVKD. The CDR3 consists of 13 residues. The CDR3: CAISETAGYTQYF. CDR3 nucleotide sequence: TGTGCCATCAGTGAGACAGCAGGGTATACGCAGTATTTT.

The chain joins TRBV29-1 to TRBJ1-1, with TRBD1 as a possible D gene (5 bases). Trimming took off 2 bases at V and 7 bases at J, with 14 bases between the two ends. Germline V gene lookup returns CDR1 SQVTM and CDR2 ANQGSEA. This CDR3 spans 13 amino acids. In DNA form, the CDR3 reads TGCAGCGTTGAACCGGCAGGGAAGTTTGAAGCTTTCTTT. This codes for CSVEPAGKFEAFF.

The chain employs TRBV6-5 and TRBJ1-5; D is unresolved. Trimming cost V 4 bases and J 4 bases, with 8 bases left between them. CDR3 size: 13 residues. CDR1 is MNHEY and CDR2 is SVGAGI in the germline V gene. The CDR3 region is CASSSSPNQPQHF. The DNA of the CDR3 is TGTGCCAGCAGTTCATCTCCGAATCAGCCCCAGCATTTT.

The CDR3, as DNA: TGTGCCAGCGGGGGACAGGTATCTAATGAAAAACTGTTTTTT. Residues: CASGGQVSNEKLFF. V is TRBV9 and J is TRBJ1-4; TRBD1 aligns across 8 bases. The CDR3 sequence is 14 residues long. The V gene end was trimmed by 7 bases and the J gene end by 3 bases; junction bases not matched to a gene: 5. Germline lookup yields CDR1 SGDLS and CDR2 YYNGEE.

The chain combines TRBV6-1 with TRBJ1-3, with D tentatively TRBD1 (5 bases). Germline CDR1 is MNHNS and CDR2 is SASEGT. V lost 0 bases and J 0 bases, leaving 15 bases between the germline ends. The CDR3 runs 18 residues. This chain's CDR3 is CASSEALSGGLSGNTIYF. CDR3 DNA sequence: TGTGCCAGCAGTGAAGCGTTAAGCGGGGGTCTCTCTGGAAACACCATATATTTT.

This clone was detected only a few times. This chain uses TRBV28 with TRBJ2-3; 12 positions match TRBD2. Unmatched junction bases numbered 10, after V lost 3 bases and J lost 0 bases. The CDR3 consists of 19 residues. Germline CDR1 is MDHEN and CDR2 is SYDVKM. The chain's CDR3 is CASSFTSGRTGGSTDTQYF. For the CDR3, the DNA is TGTGCCAGCAGTTTTACTAGCGGGAGGACTGGGGGGAGCACAGATACGCAGTATTTT.

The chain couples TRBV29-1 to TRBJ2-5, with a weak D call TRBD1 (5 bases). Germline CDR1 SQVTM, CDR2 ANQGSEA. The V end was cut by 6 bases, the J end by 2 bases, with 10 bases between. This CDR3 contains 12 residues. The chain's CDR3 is CSVGVGQETQYF. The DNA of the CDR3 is TGCAGCGTAGGGGTGGGACAAGAGACCCAGTACTTC.

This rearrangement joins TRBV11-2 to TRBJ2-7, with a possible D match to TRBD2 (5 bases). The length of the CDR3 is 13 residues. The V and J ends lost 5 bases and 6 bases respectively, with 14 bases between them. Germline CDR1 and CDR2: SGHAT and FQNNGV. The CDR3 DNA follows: TGTGCCAGCAGCGCTACCTTCGGGGTCGAGCAGTACTTC. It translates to CASSATFGVEQYF. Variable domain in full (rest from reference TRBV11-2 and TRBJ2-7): EAGVAQSPRYKIIEKRQSVAFWCNPISGHATLYWYQQILGQGPKLLIQFQNNGVVDDSQLPKDRFSAERLKGVDSTLKIQPAKLEDSAVYLCASSATFGVEQYFGPGTRLTVT.

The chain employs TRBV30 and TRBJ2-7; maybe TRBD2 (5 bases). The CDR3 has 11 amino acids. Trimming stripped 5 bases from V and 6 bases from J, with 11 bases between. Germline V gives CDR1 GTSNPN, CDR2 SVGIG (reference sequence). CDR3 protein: CAWGLGVEQYV. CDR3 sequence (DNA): TGTGCCTGGGGACTCGGGGTCGAGCAGTACGTC.

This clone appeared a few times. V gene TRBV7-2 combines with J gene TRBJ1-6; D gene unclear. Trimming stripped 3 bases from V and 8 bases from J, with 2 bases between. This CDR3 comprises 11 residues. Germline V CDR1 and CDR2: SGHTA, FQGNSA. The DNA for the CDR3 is TGTGCCAGCAGCTTTCATTCACCCCTCCACTTT. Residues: CASSFHSPLHF.

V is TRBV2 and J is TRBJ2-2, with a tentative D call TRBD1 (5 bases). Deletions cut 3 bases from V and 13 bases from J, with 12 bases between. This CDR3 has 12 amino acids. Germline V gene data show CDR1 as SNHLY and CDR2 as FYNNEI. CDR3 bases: TGTGCCAGCAGTGATCAGGGCCCGGGGCTGTTTTTT. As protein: CASSDQGPGLFF.

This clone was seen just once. The CDR3 DNA reads TGTGCCAGCAGTTACAAGGTGACAGGGGGCGCTGGCTACACCTTC. This gives the protein CASSYKVTGGAGYTF. This rearrangement joins TRBV6-5 to TRBJ1-2; 10 bases line up with TRBD1. J was trimmed by 7 bases and V by 2 bases; bases with no gene match: 7. The length of the CDR3 is 15 residues. CDR1 MNHEY and CDR2 SVGAGI come from the germline V gene.

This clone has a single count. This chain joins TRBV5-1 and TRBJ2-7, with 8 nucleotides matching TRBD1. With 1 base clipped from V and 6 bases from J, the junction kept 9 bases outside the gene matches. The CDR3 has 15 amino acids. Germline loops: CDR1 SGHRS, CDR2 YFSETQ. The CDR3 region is CASSLMETGVGEQYF. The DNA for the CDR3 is TGCGCCAGCAGCTTGATGGAGACAGGGGTAGGCGAGCAGTACTTC.

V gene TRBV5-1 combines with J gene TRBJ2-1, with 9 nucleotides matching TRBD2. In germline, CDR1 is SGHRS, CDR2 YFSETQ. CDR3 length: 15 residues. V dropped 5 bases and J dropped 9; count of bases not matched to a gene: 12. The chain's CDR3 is CASSAGLANSGEQFF. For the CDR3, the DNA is TGCGCCAGCAGTGCCGGACTAGCGAATTCCGGTGAGCAGTTCTTC.

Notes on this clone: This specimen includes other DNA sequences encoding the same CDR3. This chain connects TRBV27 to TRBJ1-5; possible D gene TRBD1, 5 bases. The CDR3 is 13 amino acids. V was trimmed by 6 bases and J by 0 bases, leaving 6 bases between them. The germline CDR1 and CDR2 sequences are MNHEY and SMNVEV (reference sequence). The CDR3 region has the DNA TGTGCCAGCAGGCAGGGTAGCAATCAGCCCCAGCATTTT. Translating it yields CASRQGSNQPQHF.